A single T cell receptor (beta chain) is shown here with its context. It has no known antigen specificity. No clone much larger than this one lies a single base away; base qualities are absent. The data derive from a study of cytomegalovirus exposure and HLA in healthy donors (TCRdb year 2017). Context from the whole study: In an earlier analysis of under 750 of the donors, about 270 Gb of sequence data and 90 million to 120 million unique TCR beta sequences from about 179 million T cells were reported. Genome-wide SNP genotypes for about 60% of the roughly 670 donors were used in a later genetic analysis, which treated that subset as a discovery cohort. Donor age, sex, ethnicity and CMV serostatus were collected together with the repertoire data. The later analysis used no new phenotypic data to find candidate immune exposures, relying instead on TCR beta sequences and their occurrence across donors. Of the approximately 400 genotyped donors, approximately 83% fell in the genetic ancestry cluster associated with self-reported Caucasian donors. A separate validation cohort of roughly 130 different subjects was used in addition to the approximately 610-subject first cohort. To study patterns of TCR occurrence, a later analysis re-analyzed previously published TCR beta repertoires from under 750 donors and added high-resolution HLA genotyping. High-throughput TCR immunosequencing, statistical association of individual TCRs with disease status, and machine learning were combined to predict cytomegalovirus infection status. The number of typed donors differed by locus: 629-630 for A, B, C, DRB1 and DQB1; approximately 520 for DQA1; about 600 for DPA1; and about 450 for DPB1. On average, about 200,000 unique TCR beta nucleotide sequences were sequenced per donor among 398 genotyped donors of the cohort, with roughly 18% of those sequences being non-productive. Every repertoire in the discovery cohort had been generated on one and the same sequencing platform. Roughly 5 DR-DQ haplotypes were handled as single units for association and clustering because linkage in the cohort was strong. Both class I and class II loci were covered by HLA typing, at four-digit resolution. An early release that covered about 600 HLA-typed donors contained about 300 gigabases of sequencing data and about 84 million unique TCR sequences. The T cell repertoires of 666 subjects were profiled by immunosequencing and related to cytomegalovirus serostatus. The study aimed to test whether signatures of past pathogen exposure could be identified by cataloging public T cell receptors. To decide whether each TCR beta V gene segment behaved as functional or pseudogenic, an earlier analysis of some 600 of the donors relied on high-throughput TCR beta sequencing.

CDR1 and CDR2, looked up from the germline V gene (reference sequence), are MNHEY and SMNVEV. Taken from cysteine to phenylalanine, the CDR3 has 13 residues. The read is trimmed to its CDR3 DNA, 39 bases read in frame from base 1. Trimming at the junction amounts to 3 bases on V and 5 bases on J, and the germline ends lie 10 bases apart. Library preparation employed the immunoSEQ multiplex PCR assay. For the multiplex PCR, a mixture combining 60 forward primers for TCR Vbeta segments and 13 reverse primers for TCR Jbeta segments was used. The CDR3 region of rearranged TCR beta genes was amplified from genomic DNA by a multiplex PCR assay. The Illumina HiSeq System was used to sequence the amplified TCR beta libraries as 87-base-pair reads. The authors processed their data as follows. A later analysis tallied 80 million to 95 million unique TCR beta chains across the 666 repertoires, and 10 million to 11 million of those chains were shared by two or more donors. Raw reads were error-corrected and collapsed into unique sequences by a nearest-neighbor algorithm in which closely related sequences were merged to remove PCR and sequencing errors. Alignment of CDR3 sequences to IMGT reference sequences was used to assign V, D and J gene segments. Each retained sequence needed at least a six-nucleotide match to both a V gene segment and a J gene segment. Rearrangements were classified as productive when the CDR3 lacked stop codons and remained in frame with V and J, and all other rearrangements were classified as non-productive. Following IMGT convention, CDR3 was defined as the stretch from the second conserved V-encoded cysteine to the conserved J-encoded phenylalanine. The earlier analysis of fewer than 750 of the donors excluded sequences that lacked an unambiguous match to a single V gene segment. In an earlier analysis of roughly 600 of the donors, a V segment was called functional when productive rearrangements were above 56.7%, and segregating when the standard deviation between donors exceeded 5%. A statistical classification framework was built to diagnose cytomegalovirus status from the catalog of TCR beta chain sequences. In a later analysis, V and J genes were assigned by comparing TCR nucleotide sequences against IMGT/GENE-DB human TR gene sequences. A later analysis assigned CDR3 sequences and most-parsimonious VDJ recombination scenarios with the TCRdist pipeline. A later analysis defined each TCR beta chain by its CDR3 amino acid sequence plus V-gene family, and excluded reads lacking a unique V-gene family. To address suspected cross-contamination and a sequencing artifact, a later analysis removed 450 to 700 highly shared, low-generation-probability nucleotide sequences. In a later analysis, a clonal expansion index was calculated for each public chain from normalized within-repertoire ranks of inferred template counts. In a later analysis, generation probabilities were computed with a VDJ recombination model fitted to out-of-frame rearrangements, and the resulting probabilities were checked against IGoR. In a later analysis, hypergeometric tests were used to score TCR-TCR, TCR-HLA and TCR-CMV co-occurrence, with a repertoire-size bias correction applied to TCR pairs. False discovery rates were estimated in a later analysis by permuting HLA or CMV assignments 20 times. In a later analysis, co-occurring TCRs were grouped using DBSCAN, and TCRdist sequence similarity was added for clustering within HLA-allele-positive subsets. Repertoires with fewer than 30,000 or more than 120,000 public chains were left out of co-occurrence clustering, as were five repertoires with anomalous nucleotide sharing. Held by TCRdb, this immuneACCESS table contains in-frame sequences only and omits some clones. Under half of the omission traces to an unresolved V gene where checked; the cause of the rest is unknown. That table gives V, J and clone size, and the DNA gave D and trimming. This sample gives about 160,000 clones in total; 82% of them show up just once. More than 0.75% of the sample is held by the ten biggest clonotypes.

Results the study describes overall, beyond this receptor: Roughly uniform sequencing depth across donors was assumed in presence/absence analyses, although this assumption may not hold. At a false discovery rate of 0.05, a later analysis linked under 20,000 TCR beta sequences to specific HLA alleles. The authors suggested that the approach could potentially be generalized to other disease states and immunological phenotypes. The cohort was sequenced for TCR beta chains only, and without alpha or paired-chain data the features that could be detected were limited. Correlated functional status among segregating V segments might be attributable to linkage disequilibrium, but an unknown experimental factor could not be ruled out. Because counts were too low, 15 to 20 rarely observed V segments, including chromosome 9 orphons, were left out of the earlier analysis of over 550 of the donors. According to a later analysis, TCR association rates differed among HLA loci, with DRB1 alleles showing the most associated TCRs and HLA-C alleles showing the fewest. In an earlier analysis of some 540 of the donors, most TCR beta V segments appeared in productive rearrangements about 90% or about 30% of the time, broadly matching IMGT annotations. The study gave a list of under 200 TCR beta chains associated with cytomegalovirus. When HLA alleles, especially DR and DQ, strongly co-occurred, attributing TCR associations to individual alleles was difficult. Most CMV-associated TCR beta chains appeared to be HLA-restricted in a later analysis, and the HLA associations seemed to be driven largely by CMV exposure. In a later genetic analysis, fewer N-insertions in productive TCRs were reported among donors in an Asian-associated ancestry cluster than the 666-donor mean. Compared with equally common non-associated chains, HLA-associated TCR beta chains in a later analysis were more clonally expanded and had lower generation probabilities. The 87-base-pair reads could not distinguish some IMGT-functional V segments, including TRBV6-2 and TRBV6-3, so those segments were excluded. Several of the top co-occurrence clusters appeared to be linked to parvovirus B19, influenza, CMV and Epstein-Barr virus, according to a later analysis. A further reported finding was that TCR beta sequences accurately predicted the HLA-A and HLA-B alleles for most subjects in the first cohort. In vitro tests confirmed that a few of the cytomegalovirus-associated TCR beta chains recognize cytomegalovirus antigens. Most TCR sequences were seen in very few donors, while some public TCRs were found in many individuals. Cytomegalovirus status was reported to be diagnosed by the classifier with high specificity and sensitivity in both the original and validation cohorts. HLA typing was unavailable for some donors at each locus, so association tests used only the typed subset. CMV serostatus was the only immune exposure information available for the cohort. A later genetic analysis associated a missense DCLRE1C variant with V-gene and J-gene trimming of TCR beta chains, and an independent cohort replicated the association. A cluster of highly shared sequence variants was judged likely to be a technical artifact of the sequencing pipeline.

The cohort comprised hundreds of healthy bone marrow donors. At the time of sampling, every cohort member was nominally healthy, though immune exposures that went unrecorded were likely present. The donor tested CMV seropositive, placing the donor among the roughly 300 seropositive members of the cohort. Every donor gave a peripheral blood sample, and the peripheral blood mononuclear cells from that sample were used for TCR beta sequencing. Genomic DNA extraction from the blood cell samples was performed with the Qiagen DNeasy Blood Extraction Kit. The clonotype was recovered from a girl aged 2 to 10 in good health and CMV-seropositive. The sequence joins TRBV27 to TRBJ2-5; a tentative D call is TRBD1 (6 bases match). The sequenced sample consisted of PBMCs. The sequenced DNA is TGTGCCAGCAGTTTGTCGGGACATGAGACCCAGTACTTC. Translated, this gives CASSLSGHETQYF.